This TCR beta chain was sequenced during a study of cytotoxic CD8 clonotypes in ibrutinib-treated CLL (dated by TCRdb to the early 2020s). For the wider study: The cohort had ten to twelve relapsed/refractory and 15 treatment-naive patients; approximately 18 were IGHV unmutated. Partial responses were observed in 24 patients and complete responses in 2; after a median follow-up of around 64 months, remission was maintained in 15 or so patients and progression was observed in approximately 12. The response samples were drawn at a median of 12 months into treatment, with a range of about 6 to 36 months. Samples averaged roughly 260,000 productive templates and tens of thousands of productive rearrangements. Longitudinal samples were available for about 30% of the roughly 86 trial participants. Cryopreserved peripheral blood mononuclear cells were obtained before treatment, at response, and at either sustained remission or disease progression. Findings and caveats that apply to the study as a whole: Sampling times were not matched between sustained-remission and progressing patients, and lymph node repertoires were not studied. At ibrutinib response clonality went up, during sustained remission it held steady, and at progression it dropped back toward baseline. Baseline clonality was found to be higher than that of age-matched healthy donors and was strongly correlated with circulating CD8+ T-cell counts. Public clonotypes were found to be uncommon and were observed to contract or remain stable during treatment; the increase in clonality was shown to reflect expansion of private clonotypes at ibrutinib response.

CDR1 and CDR2 are read off the germline V gene as SGHTA and FQGTGA. Trimming at the junction amounts to 5 bases on V and 3 bases on J, and the germline ends lie 23 bases apart. Reading from cysteine to phenylalanine, the CDR3 counts 17 amino acids. Only the CDR3 DNA is retained, 51 bases long and in frame from the first base. Each clonotype received, on average, 10x coverage in deep resolution sequencing performed on a MiSeq, where the target depth lay between 1 in 1 million and 1 in 200,000 T cells. The immunoSEQ hsTCRB Kit was used to generate the TCR beta libraries. The published analysis was carried out like this. ImmunoSEQ Data Assistant and ImmunoSEQ Analyzer were used for data analysis, and V, D and J genes were assigned according to IMGT definitions. Clonality, with values ranging from 0 to 1, was calculated as one minus the normalized Shannon entropy of productive rearrangement frequencies. Only overrepresented clonotypes making up at least 0.05% of each patient's repertoire were included in the public clonotype analysis. Some twelve age-matched healthy donor repertoires from immuneACCESS were used as controls for clonality. The clones in this table, taken by TCRdb from immuneACCESS, are in-frame only. Not every clone is retained; where verified, under half of the shortfall comes from an unresolved V gene, and the cause of the rest is unknown. V and J calls and clone size come straight from that table; D and trimming were deduced from the DNA. The sample yields tens of thousands of clones; 70% to 90% were counted once. Together, the top ten hold roughly 5% of the sample.

Concerning this clone itself: Its target antigen remains unknown. No clone much larger than this one lies a single base away; base qualities are absent.

For TCR beta library preparation, approximately 1.8 micrograms of genomic DNA was extracted from cryopreserved PBMCs. Longitudinal blood samples from CLL patients on ibrutinib monotherapy were analyzed using high-throughput TCR beta sequencing. The patients took part in an open-label, single-center phase 2 trial of ibrutinib monotherapy. This TCR derives from a human donor with chronic lymphocytic leukemia. Sequenced here: PBMCs, sampled before ibrutinib treatment. The chain uses TRBV7-3 and TRBJ2-7; TRBD2 might be the D gene, on 8 matching bases. The nucleotide sequence is given as TGTGCCAGCAGCCTCCAGGGGGGGACTAGTATCCGCTACGAGCAGTACTTC. Its translation reads: CASSLQGGTSIRYEQYF. Here the CDR3 is joined to the reference TRBV7-3 and TRBJ2-7 genes, and the full variable domain is: GAGVSQTPSNKVTEKGKYVELRCDPISGHTALYWYRQSLGQGPEFLIYFQGTGAADDSGLPNDRFFAVRPEGSVSTLKIQRTERGDSAVYLCASSLQGGTSIRYEQYFGPGTRLTVT.